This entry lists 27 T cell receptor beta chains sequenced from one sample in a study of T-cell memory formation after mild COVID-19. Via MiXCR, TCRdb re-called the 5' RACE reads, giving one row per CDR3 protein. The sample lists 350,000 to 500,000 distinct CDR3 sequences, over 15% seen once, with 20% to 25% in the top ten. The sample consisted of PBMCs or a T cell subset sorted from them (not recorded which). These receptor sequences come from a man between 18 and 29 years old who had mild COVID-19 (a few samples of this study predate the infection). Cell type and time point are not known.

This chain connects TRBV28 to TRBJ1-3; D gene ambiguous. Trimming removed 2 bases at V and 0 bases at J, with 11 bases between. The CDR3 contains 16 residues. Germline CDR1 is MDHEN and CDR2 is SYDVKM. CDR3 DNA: TGTGCCAGCAGTTTAAGCCCGCAGGCCTCTGGAAACACCATATATTTT. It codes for CASSLSPQASGNTIYF.

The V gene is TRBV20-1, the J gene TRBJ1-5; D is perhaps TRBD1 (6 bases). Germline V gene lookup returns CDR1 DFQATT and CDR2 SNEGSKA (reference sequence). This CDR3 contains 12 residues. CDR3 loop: CSAKDRGQPQHF. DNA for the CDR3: TGCAGCGCCAAGGACAGAGGACAGCCCCAGCATTTT.

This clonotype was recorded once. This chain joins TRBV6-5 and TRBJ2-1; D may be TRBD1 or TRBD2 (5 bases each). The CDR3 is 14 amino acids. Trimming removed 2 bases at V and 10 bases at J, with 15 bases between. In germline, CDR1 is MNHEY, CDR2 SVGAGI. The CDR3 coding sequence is TGTGCCAGCAGTTACGGGGGACGGGGAATGGAGCAGTTCTTC. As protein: CASSYGGRGMEQFF.

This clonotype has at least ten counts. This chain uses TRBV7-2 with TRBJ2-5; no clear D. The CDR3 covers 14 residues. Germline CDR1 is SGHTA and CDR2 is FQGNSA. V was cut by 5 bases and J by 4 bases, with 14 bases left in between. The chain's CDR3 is CASSPQRHGETQYF. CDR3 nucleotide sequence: TGTGCCAGCAGCCCCCAACGTCACGGAGAGACCCAGTACTTC.

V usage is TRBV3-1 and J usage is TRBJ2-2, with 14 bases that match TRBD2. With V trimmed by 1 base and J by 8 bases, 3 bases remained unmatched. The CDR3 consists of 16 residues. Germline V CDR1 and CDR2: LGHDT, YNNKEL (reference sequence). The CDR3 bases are TGTGCCAGCAGCCAAGGACTAGCGGGGGGGCCTGGGGAGCTGTTTTTT. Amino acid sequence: CASSQGLAGGPGELFF.

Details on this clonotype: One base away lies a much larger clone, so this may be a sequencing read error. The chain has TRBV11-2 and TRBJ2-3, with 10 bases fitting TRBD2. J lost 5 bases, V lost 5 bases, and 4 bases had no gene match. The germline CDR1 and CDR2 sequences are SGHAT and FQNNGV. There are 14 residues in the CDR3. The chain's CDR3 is CASSVAGGRDTQYF. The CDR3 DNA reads TGTGCCAGCAGCGTAGCGGGGGGCAGAGATACGCAGTATTTT.

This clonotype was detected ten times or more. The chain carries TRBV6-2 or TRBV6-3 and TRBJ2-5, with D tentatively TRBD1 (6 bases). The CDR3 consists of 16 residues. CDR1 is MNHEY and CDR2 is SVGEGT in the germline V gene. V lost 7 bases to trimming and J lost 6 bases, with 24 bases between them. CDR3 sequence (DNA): TGTGCCAGCACTCCTGTCCCCGACAGGCATAGTAAGACCCAGTACTTC. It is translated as CASTPVPDRHSKTQYF.

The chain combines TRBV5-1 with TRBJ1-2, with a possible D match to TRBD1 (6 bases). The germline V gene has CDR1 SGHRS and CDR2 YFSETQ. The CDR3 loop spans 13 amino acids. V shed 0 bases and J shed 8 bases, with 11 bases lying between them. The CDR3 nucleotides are TGCGCCAGCAGCTTGGAACAGGGAGAAGGCTACACCTTC. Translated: CASSLEQGEGYTF.

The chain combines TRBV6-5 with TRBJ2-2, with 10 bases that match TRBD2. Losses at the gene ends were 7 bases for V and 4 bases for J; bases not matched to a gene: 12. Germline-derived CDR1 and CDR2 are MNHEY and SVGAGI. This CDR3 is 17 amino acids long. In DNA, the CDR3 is TGTGCCAGCAAAGGGAGGCGGACTAGCGGCCCCACCGGGGAGCTGTTTTTT. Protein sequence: CASKGRRTSGPTGELFF.

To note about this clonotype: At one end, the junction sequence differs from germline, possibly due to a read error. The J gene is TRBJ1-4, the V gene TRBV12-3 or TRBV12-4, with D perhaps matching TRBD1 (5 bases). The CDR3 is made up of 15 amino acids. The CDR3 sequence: CASSPGTRGIRGICF. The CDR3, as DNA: TGTGCCAGCAGTCCAGGGACGAGAGGTATTCGTGGTATCTGTTTT.

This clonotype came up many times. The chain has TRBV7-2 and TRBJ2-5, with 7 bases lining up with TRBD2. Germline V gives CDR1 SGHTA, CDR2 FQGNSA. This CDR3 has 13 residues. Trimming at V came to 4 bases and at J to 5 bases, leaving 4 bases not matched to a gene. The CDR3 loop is CASSSGGFETQYF. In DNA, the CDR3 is TGTGCCAGCAGCTCGGGAGGATTTGAGACCCAGTACTTC. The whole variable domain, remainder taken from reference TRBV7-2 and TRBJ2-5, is GAGVSQSPSNKVTEKGKDVELRCDPISGHTALYWYRQSLGQGLEFLIYFQGNSAPDKSGLPSDRFSAERTGGSVSTLTIQRTQQEDSAVYLCASSSGGFETQYFGPGTRLLVL.

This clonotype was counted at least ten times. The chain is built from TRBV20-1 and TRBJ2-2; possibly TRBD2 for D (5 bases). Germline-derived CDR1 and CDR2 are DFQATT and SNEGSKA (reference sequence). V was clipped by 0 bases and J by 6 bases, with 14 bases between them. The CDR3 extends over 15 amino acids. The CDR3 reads CSARDPSGKAGELFF. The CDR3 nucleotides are TGCAGTGCTAGAGATCCGTCCGGGAAGGCCGGGGAGCTGTTTTTT.

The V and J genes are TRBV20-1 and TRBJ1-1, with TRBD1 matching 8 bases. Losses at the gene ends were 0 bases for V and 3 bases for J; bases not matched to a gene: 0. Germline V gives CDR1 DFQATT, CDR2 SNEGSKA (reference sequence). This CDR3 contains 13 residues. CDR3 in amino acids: CSARETGDTEAFF. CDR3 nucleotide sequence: TGCAGTGCTAGAGAGACAGGGGACACTGAAGCTTTCTTT.

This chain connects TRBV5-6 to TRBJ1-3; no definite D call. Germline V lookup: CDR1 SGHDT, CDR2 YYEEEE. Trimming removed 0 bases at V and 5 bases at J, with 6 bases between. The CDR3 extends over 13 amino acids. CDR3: CASSLDIRNTIYF. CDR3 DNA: TGTGCCAGCAGCTTGGATATTCGAAACACCATATATTTT.

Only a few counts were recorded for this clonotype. The CDR3 is CASSEAPTLYEQYV. As DNA, the CDR3 is TGTGCCAGCAGTGAAGCCCCTACACTGTACGAGCAGTACGTC. The chain has TRBV6-1 and TRBJ2-7; D ambiguous. V was clipped by 0 bases and J by 4 bases, with 10 bases between them. The CDR3 totals 14 residues. Germline CDR1 is MNHNS and CDR2 is SASEGT.

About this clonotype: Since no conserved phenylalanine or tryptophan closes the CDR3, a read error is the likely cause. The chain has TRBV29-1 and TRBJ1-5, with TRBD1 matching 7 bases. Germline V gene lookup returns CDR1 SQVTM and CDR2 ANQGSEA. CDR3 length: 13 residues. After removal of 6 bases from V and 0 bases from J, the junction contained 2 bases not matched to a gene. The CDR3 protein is CSVGTDSNQPQHY. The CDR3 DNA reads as TGCAGCGTAGGGACAGATAGCAATCAGCCCCAGCATTAT.

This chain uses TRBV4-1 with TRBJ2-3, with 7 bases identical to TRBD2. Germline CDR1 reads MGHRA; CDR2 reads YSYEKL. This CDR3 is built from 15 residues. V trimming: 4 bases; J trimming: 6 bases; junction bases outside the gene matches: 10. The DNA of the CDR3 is TGCGCCAGCAGCCCCCGGGGGGTTTCTGCGGATACGCAGTATTTT. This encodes CASSPRGVSADTQYF.

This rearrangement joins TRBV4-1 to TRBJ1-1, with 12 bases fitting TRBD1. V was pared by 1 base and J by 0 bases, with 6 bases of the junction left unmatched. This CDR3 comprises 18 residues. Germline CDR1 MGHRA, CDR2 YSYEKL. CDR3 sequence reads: CASSQVGTGGGMNTEAFF. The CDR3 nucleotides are TGCGCCAGCAGCCAAGTAGGGACAGGGGGCGGAATGAACACTGAAGCTTTCTTT.

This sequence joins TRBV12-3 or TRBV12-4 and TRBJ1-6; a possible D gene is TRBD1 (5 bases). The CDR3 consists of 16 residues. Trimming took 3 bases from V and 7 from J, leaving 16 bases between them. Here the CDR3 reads CASSLQGELLNSPLHF. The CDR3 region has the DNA TGTGCCAGCAGTTTGCAGGGCGAGTTATTAAATTCACCCCTCCACTTT.

The CDR3: CASSLAFGTGGETQYF. DNA for the CDR3: TGTGCCAGCAGCTTAGCGTTTGGGACAGGCGGCGAGACCCAGTACTTC. The rearrangement joins TRBV7-9 to TRBJ2-5, with TRBD1 matching over 8 bases. The CDR3 spans 16 residues. Losses at the gene ends were 0 bases for V and 5 bases for J; bases not matched to a gene: 8. Germline lookup yields CDR1 SEHNR and CDR2 FQNEAQ (reference sequence). The full variable domain, completed using reference TRBV7-9 and TRBJ2-5, is DTGVSQNPRHKITKRGQNVTFRCDPISEHNRLYWYRQTLGQGPEFLTYFQNEAQLEKSRLLSDRFSAERPKGSFSTLEIQRTEQGDSAMYLCASSLAFGTGGETQYFGPGTRLLVL.

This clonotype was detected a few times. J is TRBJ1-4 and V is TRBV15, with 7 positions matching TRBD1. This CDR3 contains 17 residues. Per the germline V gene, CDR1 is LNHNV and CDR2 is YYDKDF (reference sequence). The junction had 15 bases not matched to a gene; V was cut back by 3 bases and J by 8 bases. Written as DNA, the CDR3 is TGTGCCACCAGCAGGGGATCTTCAGGGGGACTAACGGAAAAACTGTTTTTT. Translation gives CATSRGSSGGLTEKLFF. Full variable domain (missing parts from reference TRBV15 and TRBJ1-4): DAMVIQNPRYQVTQFGKPVTLSCSQTLNHNVMYWYQQKSSQAPKLLFHYYDKDFNNEADTPDNFQSRRPNTSFCFLDIRSPGLGDTAMYLCATSRGSSGGLTEKLFFGSGTQLSVL.

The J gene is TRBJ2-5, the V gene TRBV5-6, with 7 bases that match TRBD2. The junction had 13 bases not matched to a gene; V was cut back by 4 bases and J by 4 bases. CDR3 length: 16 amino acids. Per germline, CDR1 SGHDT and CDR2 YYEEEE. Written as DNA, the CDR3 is TGTGCCAGCAGCCTGGTGCGGGGGTCTACCCTAGAGACCCAGTACTTC. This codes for CASSLVRGSTLETQYF.

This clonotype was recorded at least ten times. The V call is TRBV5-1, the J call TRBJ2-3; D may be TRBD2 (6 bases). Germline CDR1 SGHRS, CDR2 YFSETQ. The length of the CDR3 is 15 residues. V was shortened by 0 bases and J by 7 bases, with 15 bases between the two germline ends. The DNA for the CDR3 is TGCGCCAGCAGCTTGGAAGCTAGCGCTCCTAATACGCAGTATTTT. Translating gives CASSLEASAPNTQYF. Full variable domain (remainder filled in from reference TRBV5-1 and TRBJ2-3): KAGVTQTPRYLIKTRGQQVTLSCSPISGHRSVSWYQQTPGQGLQFLFEYFSETQRNKGNFPGRFSGRQFSNSRSEMNVSTLELGDSALYLCASSLEASAPNTQYFGPGTRLTVL.

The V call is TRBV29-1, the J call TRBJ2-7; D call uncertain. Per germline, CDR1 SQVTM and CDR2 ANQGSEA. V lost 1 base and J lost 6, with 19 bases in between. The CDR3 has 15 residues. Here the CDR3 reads CSVEGSGVRTAEQYV. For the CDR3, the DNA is TGCAGCGTTGAAGGTTCTGGTGTCAGGACGGCCGAGCAGTACGTC.

CDR3 in amino acids: CASSPTGFQTYEQYV. CDR3 bases: TGTGCCAGCAGCCCCACGGGTTTCCAAACCTACGAGCAGTACGTC. V gene TRBV7-9 combines with J gene TRBJ2-7; D not certain. Per the germline V gene, CDR1 is SEHNR and CDR2 is FQNEAQ (reference sequence). The ends were cut back, 5 bases at V and 2 bases at J, with 16 bases in the middle. The CDR3 runs 15 residues.

DNA of the CDR3: TGCGCCAGCAGCTTTAAGACAGGGGGCGGAGAGACCCAGTACTTC. Protein sequence: CASSFKTGGGETQYF. The chain carries TRBV4-1 and TRBJ2-5; 10 nucleotides line up with TRBD1. CDR1 is MGHRA and CDR2 is YSYEKL in the germline V gene. The V and J ends lost 5 bases and 4 bases, in that order; junction bases with no gene match: 7. This CDR3 has 15 residues.

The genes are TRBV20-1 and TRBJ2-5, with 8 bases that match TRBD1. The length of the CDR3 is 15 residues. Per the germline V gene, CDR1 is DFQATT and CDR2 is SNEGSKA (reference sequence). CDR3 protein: CRAGGAGMYQETQYF. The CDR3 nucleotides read TGCAGGGCAGGGGGCGCGGGAATGTACCAAGAGACCCAGTACTTC.